This TCR beta chain was obtained from a study of blood T cell repertoires in COVID-19. Original processing methods: Amplification from reference gene primers served as the basis for estimated nucleated cell counts. Some clones are missing from TCRdb's copy, which holds only in-frame ones; the method was immunoSEQ multiplex PCR. V, J and clone size are taken as reported in that table, and D and trimming were inferred from the DNA itself. The data hold 150,000 to 200,000 clones, with 76% observed a single time. CDR3 length: 16 amino acids. CDR1 and CDR2 from the germline V gene are SEHNR and FQNEAQ (reference sequence). V dropped 0 bases and J dropped 6; count of bases not matched to a gene: 10.

Sequenced input: peripheral blood. The TCR comes from a woman aged 45-65 years with active or convalescent COVID-19. The rearrangement joins TRBV7-9 to TRBJ2-7; 8 bases align to TRBD1. The CDR3 nucleotides are TGTGCCAGCAGCTTAGCCAGACAGGGGTGGATGGGCGAGCAGTACTTC. Its protein product is CASSLARQGWMGEQYF.